These T cell receptor beta chains were read from a single sample in a study of T cell changes during pregnancy in multiple sclerosis. The method was immunoSEQ multiplex PCR; TCRdb's version includes in-frame clones alone and lacks a portion of them. Found here are tens of thousands of clones, 93% of them singletons; the top ten hold 2.5%. The specimen was peripheral blood, collected in the second trimester of pregnancy. Receptors were obtained from a female donor with multiple sclerosis, enrolled in a pregnancy study. CDR3s include the opening cysteine and the closing phenylalanine or tryptophan. A D gene is named only where the DNA matches it firmly. Some rows mark clone size as missing; the rest say once, few, many or name a class of expanded clone.

DNA	CDR3	J	V	size	D
TGTGCCAGCTCAGCTGAAACAGGGGCAAGCTACGAGCAGTACTTC	CASSAETGASYEQYF	TRBJ2-7	TRBV18	.	TRBD1
TGTGCCAGCAGCGCAGCTGGAGGGTGGAATTCACCCCTCCACTTT	CASSAAGGWNSPLHF	TRBJ1-6	TRBV9	.	.
TGCGCCAGCAGCTCCCGGGACACCTCTGGGGCCAACGTCCTGACTTTC	CASSSRDTSGANVLTF	TRBJ2-6	TRBV5-1	.	.
TGCAGCGTCCAACGAGACAGAAATCAGCCCCAGCATTTT	CSVQRDRNQPQHF	TRBJ1-5	TRBV29-1	.	.
TGTGCCAGCAGACCCGGACATAACCAAGAGACCCAGTACTTC	CASRPGHNQETQYF	TRBJ2-5	TRBV6-5	.	.
TGTGCCTGGAGTGTAAGACCAGGAGGACCTGAAGCTTTCTTT	CAWSVRPGGPEAFF	TRBJ1-1	TRBV30	.	.
TGTGCCTGGACTAGCGGGATCTCCTACGAGCAGTACTTC	CAWTSGISYEQYF	TRBJ2-7	TRBV30	.	TRBD2
TGTGCCAGTAACTGGGCAGGGGCGAACACCGGGGAGCTGTTTTTT	CASNWAGANTGELFF	TRBJ2-2	TRBV19	.	.
TGTGCCAGCAGCTTGACACGACTAAACTATGGCTACACCTTC	CASSLTRLNYGYTF	TRBJ1-2	TRBV5-4	few	.
TGTGCCAGCAGCGGGACGGCGGCCCGGGGGGCTTTCTTT	CASSGTAARGAFF	TRBJ1-1	TRBV13	.	.
TGCGCCAGCAGTGAGTCCGGGACAGGGACCACAGATACGCAGTATTTT	CASSESGTGTTDTQYF	TRBJ2-3	TRBV10-1	once	TRBD1
TGTGCCAGCAGTGCAACCATGCAGGGAACGGCTTTCTTT	CASSATMQGTAFF	TRBJ1-1	TRBV6-4	.	.
TGTGCCAGCAGCGTAGAGGGGACTAGCGGGGGGTTAGATACGCAGTATTTT	CASSVEGTSGGLDTQYF	TRBJ2-3	TRBV9	once	TRBD2
TGTGCCAGCAGCTCGTCTATACCCCCAAGTTCACCCCTCCACTTT	CASSSSIPPSSPLHF	TRBJ1-6	TRBV7-9	.	.
TGTGCCATCCTAGCGGGGGGGCCGGATACGCAGTATTTT	CAILAGGPDTQYF	TRBJ2-3	TRBV10-3	.	TRBD2
TGTGCTAGTGGTCTCACCAGAGATACGCAGTATTTT	CASGLTRDTQYF	TRBJ2-3	TRBV12-5	.	.
TGCGCCAGCAGCTTGGTCGGGGGACTAAGCACAGATACGCAGTATTTT	CASSLVGGLSTDTQYF	TRBJ2-3	TRBV5-1	.	TRBD2
TGTGCCAGCAGCGACCAGCCCGGGACAGGGATCCAAGCTTTCTTT	CASSDQPGTGIQAFF	TRBJ1-1	TRBV6-1	once	TRBD1
TGTGCCAGCAGCCCCCGCTCGGATGGCTACACCTTC	CASSPRSDGYTF	TRBJ1-2	TRBV5-8	.	.
TGTGCCAGCAGCTCCGGACAGGCGTGCTACTTC	CASSSGQACYF	TRBJ2-7	TRBV11-2	once	TRBD1
TGTGCCAGCAGCCCTCAGCGGGGGCGAACCGGGGAGCTGTTTTTT	CASSPQRGRTGELFF	TRBJ2-2	TRBV11-2	.	TRBD2
TGTGCCGGATCGGTGGAGACCGAGGATATGTACACCTTC	CAGSVETEDMYTF	TRBJ1-2	TRBV6-1	.	.
TGTGCCAGCAGCCTCGGGGCAGCGGGGGCCCACACAGATACGCAGTATTTT	CASSLGAAGAHTDTQYF	TRBJ2-3	TRBV7-6	.	TRBD2
TGTGCCAGCAGTTTAGACGGGGAGACCCAGTACTTC	CASSLDGETQYF	TRBJ2-5	TRBV7-2	once	.
TGTGCCAGCAGCTTGGGATTCAGGGGGCGGGGTGGGCCCCAGCATTTT	CASSLGFRGRGGPQHF	TRBJ1-5	TRBV7-8	.	TRBD1
TGTGCCACCACGGACATTTCTAACTATGGCTACACCTTC	CATTDISNYGYTF	TRBJ1-2	TRBV15	.	.
TGCGCCAGCAGCTTTGGGAAAAAGGGGTGGGGCGATGAGCAGTTCTTC	CASSFGKKGWGDEQFF	TRBJ2-1	TRBV5-1	.	.
TGTGCCAGCAGCTTAGAAACCGGTCTGGGTCGCGGAGGCACTGAAGCTTTCTTT	CASSLETGLGRGGTEAFF	TRBJ1-1	TRBV7-8	.	.
TGTGCCAGCTCCCAGGGAGGGGGCTACACCTTC	CASSQGGGYTF	TRBJ1-2	TRBV11-1	.	.
TGTGCCAGCAGCTCGGGGGGGGTAGTCGGCAATGAGCAGTTCTTC	CASSSGGVVGNEQFF	TRBJ2-1	TRBV5-4	.	TRBD2
TGTGCCAGCAGCTTATGGGGACAGAGCCAAGAGACCCAGTACTTC	CASSLWGQSQETQYF	TRBJ2-5	TRBV7-3	.	TRBD1
TGTGCCACCAGCACCGTTGGCGGGGGGAGCACAGATACGCAGTATTTT	CATSTVGGGSTDTQYF	TRBJ2-3	TRBV15	.	TRBD2
TGCGCCAGCAGGGACCCGAGGGGGCTATCGGAGACCCAGTACTTC	CASRDPRGLSETQYF	TRBJ2-5	TRBV5-1	once	TRBD1
TGTGCCAGCAGCCTCACTCAGCGGGGGCCAAACACCGGGGAGCTGTTTTTT	CASSLTQRGPNTGELFF	TRBJ2-2	TRBV9	.	TRBD2
TGTGCCAGCTCACCGAGGCCAGGGGGCGTCTCCTATAATTCACCCCTCCACTTT	CASSPRPGGVSYNSPLHF	TRBJ1-6	TRBV18	.	TRBD1
TGTGCCAGCAATACAGGGGAGTCAATAAATGAGCAGTTCTTC	CASNTGESINEQFF	TRBJ2-1	TRBV6-5	.	TRBD1
TGTGCCAGCACCATAAATGCGGGCAGGCCCAACTACGAGCAGTACTTC	CASTINAGRPNYEQYF	TRBJ2-7	TRBV6-6	.	.
TGTGCCAGCAGTGCCCATAGCGGGGGGACGAACACCGGGGAGCTGTTTTTT	CASSAHSGGTNTGELFF	TRBJ2-2	TRBV6-1	once	TRBD2
TGTGCCAGCAGCCGCGTCACAGATACGCAGTATTTT	CASSRVTDTQYF	TRBJ2-3	TRBV5-6	.	.
TGTGCCAGCAGCTTCACAGAGACAGGGTCCTACGAGCAGTACTTC	CASSFTETGSYEQYF	TRBJ2-7	TRBV13	.	TRBD1
TGCGCCAGCAGCTTCTCGGGGGAGCTGTTTTTT	CASSFSGELFF	TRBJ2-2	TRBV5-1	.	.
TGTGCCAGCAGAAACGGGGACTTCCCCACCGGGGAGCTGTTTTTT	CASRNGDFPTGELFF	TRBJ2-2	TRBV6-1	.	.
TGCAGCGTTGCTTGGGCCGCGGGTGGCTACACCTTC	CSVAWAAGGYTF	TRBJ1-2	TRBV29-1	.	.
TGTGCCAGCAGCGTAGAAGCGGGGGGCCTCACAGATACGCAGTATTTT	CASSVEAGGLTDTQYF	TRBJ2-3	TRBV9	.	TRBD2
TGTGCCAGCAGCCGCGGATGGACTAGCGGGGGCAATGAGCAGTTCTTC	CASSRGWTSGGNEQFF	TRBJ2-1	TRBV5-4	.	TRBD2
TGTGCCAGCAGCGGCGGTCCGGAGCAGTACTTC	CASSGGPEQYF	TRBJ2-7	TRBV5-6	.	.